The 20 T cell receptor beta chains listed next were all sequenced from one sample in a study of Ad26.COV2.S vaccination and SARS-CoV-2 variants. This sample's treatment: 19 received Ad26.COV2.S at low or high dose, single or two shots; about 5 received placebo; per-sample allocation not given. After the first vaccine or placebo injection, samples were drawn on day 63. Repertoires were generated with immunoSEQ multiplex PCR, while TCRdb's copy carries only in-frame clones and drops some. The table has some 270,000 clones, about 83% seen once; the top ten hold about 2.8%. The sample in question was peripheral blood, obtained in a trial of Ad26.COV2.S vaccine versus placebo. The source of these receptors is a person between 18 and 59 years old who received the Ad26.COV2.S COVID-19 vaccine or a placebo.

CDR3: CASSMGQGFYTF. The CDR3 DNA sequence: TGTGCCAGCAGCATGGGACAGGGTTTCTACACCTTC. V is TRBV7-9 and J is TRBJ1-2; 9 nucleotides align to TRBD1. The junction had 5 bases not matched to a gene; V was cut back by 5 bases and J by 10 bases. CDR3 length: 12 residues. Germline values: CDR1 SEHNR, CDR2 FQNEAQ (reference sequence).

This clone appeared a single time. The gene calls are TRBV7-9 and TRBJ1-2; D unclear. There are 15 residues in the CDR3. Trimming took 5 bases from V and 4 from J, leaving 17 bases between them. In germline, CDR1 is SEHNR, CDR2 FQNEAQ (reference sequence). CDR3 protein: CASSLVGSGGYGYTF. The CDR3 nucleotides read TGTGCCAGCAGCCTGGTAGGGTCGGGTGGCTATGGCTACACCTTC.

V gene TRBV19 combines with J gene TRBJ1-6; possibly TRBD1 for D (5 bases). V was trimmed by 5 bases and J by 10 bases, leaving 12 bases between them. The CDR3 loop spans 13 amino acids. CDR1 LNHDA and CDR2 SQIVND come from the germline V gene (reference sequence). The DNA for the CDR3 is TGTGCCAGTAGTGAGGGGAGAGGCTCACCCCTCCACTTT. As protein: CASSEGRGSPLHF.

This clone was found once. As DNA, the CDR3 is TGTGCCTGGAGTGTATCGTGGGGAACTGAAGCTTTCTTT. Amino acids: CAWSVSWGTEAFF. The chain has TRBV30 and TRBJ1-1; no firm D call. Germline CDR1 reads GTSNPN; CDR2 reads SVGIG (reference sequence). V lost 0 bases, J lost 5 bases, and 10 bases lay in between. This CDR3 comprises 13 residues.

The chain carries TRBV24-1 and TRBJ2-5; 7 bases align to TRBD1. The CDR3 consists of 17 residues. Germline-derived CDR1 and CDR2 are KGHDR and SFDVKD. V was clipped by 2 bases and J by 1 base; unmatched bases: 9. The CDR3 protein is CATSDSRGRGPQETQYF. CDR3 DNA sequence: TGTGCCACCAGTGATTCCAGGGGTAGGGGGCCCCAAGAGACCCAGTACTTC.

The chain recombines TRBV6-5 with TRBJ2-5; the D is unclear. CDR1 MNHEY and CDR2 SVGAGI come from the germline V gene. The CDR3 covers 13 residues. V gave up 6 bases and J gave up 5 bases, with 13 bases separating them. CDR3 nucleotide sequence: TGTGCCAGCAGCCCCACGATGTTCGAGACCCAGTACTTC. Translating it yields CASSPTMFETQYF.

This clone was observed a handful of times. Here the CDR3 reads CASSPLAGSTEAFF. CDR3 DNA: TGTGCCAGCTCTCCTCTAGCGGGGAGCACTGAAGCTTTCTTT. The V call is TRBV27, the J call TRBJ1-1, with D unresolved. Germline V gene data show CDR1 as MNHEY and CDR2 as SMNVEV (reference sequence). The CDR3 contains 14 residues. V lost 8 bases, J lost 4 bases, and 17 bases lay in between.

The chain is built from TRBV10-3 and TRBJ2-3; D call uncertain. Germline CDR1 and CDR2: ENHRY and SYGVKD. Between the trimmed V and J ends, which lost 6 bases and 6 bases, there was a span of 10 bases. This CDR3 is built from 12 residues. The CDR3 DNA reads as TGTGCCATCAGGGAACTTGGGGATACGCAGTATTTT. Translated, it gives CAIRELGDTQYF.

The V call is TRBV7-9, the J call TRBJ1-4; D might be TRBD1 (5 bases). Germline V gives CDR1 SEHNR, CDR2 FQNEAQ (reference sequence). The CDR3 is made up of 13 amino acids. The V gene lost 3 bases and the J gene lost 7 bases, with 9 bases spanning the gap. In DNA, the CDR3 is TGTGCCAGCAGCTTGATTCAGGGTGAAAAACTGTTTTTT. Amino acids: CASSLIQGEKLFF.

This clone appeared a single time. The CDR3 nucleotides read TGCGCCAGCAGCCGACTAGCGGGGGGCCAGGACGAGCAGTACTTC. It codes for CASSRLAGGQDEQYF. This sequence joins TRBV4-3 and TRBJ2-7, with 13 bases aligning to TRBD2. V shed 4 bases, J shed 5 bases, and the junction held 5 bases outside the gene matches. Germline V lookup: CDR1 LGHNA, CDR2 YSLEER. CDR3 length: 15 amino acids.

The gene calls are TRBV12-3 or TRBV12-4 and TRBJ1-1; no clear D gene. The germline V and J ends were trimmed by 4 bases and 2 bases, with 8 bases remaining between them. CDR3 length equals 13 residues. The DNA for the CDR3 is TGTGCCAGCAGTTATACGTTTAACACTGAAGCTTTCTTT. It specifies CASSYTFNTEAFF.

The chain is built from TRBV9 and TRBJ1-2; 10 nucleotides line up with TRBD1. This CDR3 is 15 amino acids long. Germline V gene lookup returns CDR1 SGDLS and CDR2 YYNGEE. V was pared by 2 bases and J by 5 bases, with 6 bases of the junction left unmatched. CDR3 sequence: CASSVRDRGGYGYTF. The DNA of the CDR3 is TGTGCCAGCAGCGTCCGGGACAGGGGAGGATATGGCTACACCTTC.

Of note for this clone: It is unclear where the CDR3 begins or ends on the DNA, so no DNA is shown, and the CDR3 is as TCRdb lists it. V is TRBV7-2 and J is TRBJ2-5. From its first to its last residue, the CDR3 has 13 amino acids. Looked up from germline, CDR1 is SGHTA and CDR2 is FQGNSA. The CDR3 loop is CASSFLWLETQYF.

This chain uses TRBV4-2 with TRBJ2-1; D uncertain. The germline V gene has CDR1 LGHNA and CDR2 YNFKEQ. This CDR3 comprises 13 residues. Trimming removed 4 bases at V and 8 bases at J, with 12 bases between. Here the CDR3 reads CASSRGFVDEQFF. The DNA for the CDR3 is TGTGCCAGCAGCCGGGGTTTCGTGGATGAGCAGTTCTTC.

The chain has TRBV19 and TRBJ1-3; D is uncertain. With 3 bases removed from V and 0 bases from J, the gap between germline ends came to 9 bases. In germline, CDR1 is LNHDA, CDR2 SQIVND (reference sequence). The CDR3 spans 15 residues. The CDR3 region has the DNA TGTGCCAGTAGTATTTTGCGAAGCTCTGGAAACACCATATATTTT. Translation: CASSILRSSGNTIYF. Complete variable domain (other parts from reference TRBV19 and TRBJ1-3): DGGITQSPKYLFRKEGQNVTLSCEQNLNHDAMYWYRQDPGQGLRLIYYSQIVNDFQKGDIAEGYSVSREKKESFPLTVTSAQKNPTAFYLCASSILRSSGNTIYFGEGSWLTVV.

Here the CDR3 reads CASSLGQGVGTDTQYF. DNA for the CDR3: TGTGCCAGCAGCTTGGGACAGGGGGTAGGGACAGATACGCAGTATTTT. This chain joins TRBV5-5 and TRBJ2-3; TRBD1 matches 9 bases. There are 16 residues in the CDR3. Germline CDR1 and CDR2: SGHKS and YYEKEE (reference sequence). Trimming took 0 bases from V and 3 from J; bases not matched to a gene: 5.

This clone has a handful of counts. This chain uses TRBV21-1 with TRBJ1-5. TRBV21-1 is a pseudogene segment. The CDR3 runs to 15 residues. CDR3 residues: CASSNPWGAAQPQHF. As DNA, the CDR3 is TGTGCCAGCAGCAACCCGTGGGGGGCCGCTCAGCCCCAGCATTTT.

The rearrangement uses TRBV7-2 and TRBJ2-7; 7 bases are a match to TRBD2. The V and J ends lost 0 bases and 0 bases, in that order; junction bases with no gene match: 2. CDR1 SGHTA and CDR2 FQGNSA come from the germline V gene. The CDR3 has 15 amino acids. The CDR3 loop is CASSLAGGISYEQYF. CDR3 bases: TGTGCCAGCAGCTTAGCGGGGGGGATCTCCTACGAGCAGTACTTC.

The gene calls are TRBV2 and TRBJ1-4; D unresolved. CDR3 length: 16 residues. CDR1 is SNHLY and CDR2 is FYNNEI in the germline V gene. Deletions cut 0 bases from V and 7 bases from J, with 15 bases between. DNA of the CDR3: TGTGCCAGCAGTGAAGCGCTTCGGAGGTCCCCTGAAAAACTGTTTTTT. Protein: CASSEALRRSPEKLFF.

This chain connects TRBV7-7 to TRBJ2-1, with TRBD2 identical over 7 bases. The length of the CDR3 is 17 residues. V gave up 1 base and J gave up 4 bases; unmatched junction bases: 10. Germline V CDR1 and CDR2: SSHAT, FNYEAQ (reference sequence). The CDR3 spells CASSLDVAAGAYNEQFF. The CDR3 DNA reads TGTGCCAGCAGCTTAGACGTTGCTGCGGGAGCTTACAATGAGCAGTTCTTC.